This T cell receptor (beta chain) emerged from a study of T cells in tuberculosis. Study at large: A South African cohort included IGRA-negative adolescents, latently infected IGRA-positive adolescents and adults with active tuberculosis. PBMC were archived before or within 7 days of starting treatment. Whole-study results and caveats: A GMM-specific repertoire classifier reached approximately 84% accuracy, AUROC over 0.85. Smaller alpha distances in active tuberculosis partly reflected shorter CDR3-alpha lengths.

The sample's time point: new active TB diagnosis, blood taken before or within 7 days of starting treatment. The assay was immunoSEQ multiplex PCR, and TCRdb's table has in-frame clones only and misses some. Here the sample spans more than 20,000 clones, under 85% being singletons. Germline V gene lookup returns CDR1 SGDLS and CDR2 YYNGEE. The CDR3 sequence is 15 residues long. J lost 4 bases, V lost 0 bases, and 5 bases had no gene match. This clone has just one count. The antigen is unknown. Here the sequenced sample was PBMCs, taken at tuberculosis diagnosis. V gene TRBV9 combines with J gene TRBJ2-3; 7 nucleotides agree with TRBD1. This clonotype was obtained from an adult with tuberculosis. CDR3 DNA: TGTGCCAGCAGCGTAGGGGGCAGGGGGTCAGATACGCAGTATTTT. Translating it yields CASSVGGRGSDTQYF.